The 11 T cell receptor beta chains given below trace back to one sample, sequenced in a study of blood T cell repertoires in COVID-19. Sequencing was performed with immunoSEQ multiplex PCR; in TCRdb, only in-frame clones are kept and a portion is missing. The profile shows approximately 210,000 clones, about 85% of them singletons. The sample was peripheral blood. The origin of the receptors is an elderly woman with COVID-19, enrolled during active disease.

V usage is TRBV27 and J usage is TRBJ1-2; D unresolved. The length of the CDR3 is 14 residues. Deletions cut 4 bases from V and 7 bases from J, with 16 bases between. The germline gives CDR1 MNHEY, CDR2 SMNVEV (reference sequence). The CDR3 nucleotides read TGTGCCAGCAGTTCACGTGATCGGGAAGGTGGCTACACCTTC. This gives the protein CASSSRDREGGYTF.

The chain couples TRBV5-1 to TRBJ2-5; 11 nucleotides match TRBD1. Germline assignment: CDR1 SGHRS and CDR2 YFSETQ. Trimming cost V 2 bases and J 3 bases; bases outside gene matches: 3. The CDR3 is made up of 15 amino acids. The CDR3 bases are TGCGCCAGCAGCTTTGAGGGACAGGGGGAAGAGACCCAGTACTTC. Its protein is CASSFEGQGEETQYF.

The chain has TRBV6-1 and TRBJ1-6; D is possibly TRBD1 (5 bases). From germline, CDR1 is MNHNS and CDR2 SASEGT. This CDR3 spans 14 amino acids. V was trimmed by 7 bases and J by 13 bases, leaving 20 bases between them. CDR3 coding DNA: TGTGCCAGCAAACAGGACGCGGCAAGTTGGCCCCTCCACTTT. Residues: CASKQDAASWPLHF.

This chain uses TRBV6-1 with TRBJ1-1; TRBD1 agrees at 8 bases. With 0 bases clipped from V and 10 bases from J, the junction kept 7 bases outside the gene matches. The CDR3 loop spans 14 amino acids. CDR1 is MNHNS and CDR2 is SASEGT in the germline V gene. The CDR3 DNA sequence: TGTGCCAGCAGTGAAGCAACAGGGGGAATAAGAGCTTTCTTT. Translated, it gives CASSEATGGIRAFF.

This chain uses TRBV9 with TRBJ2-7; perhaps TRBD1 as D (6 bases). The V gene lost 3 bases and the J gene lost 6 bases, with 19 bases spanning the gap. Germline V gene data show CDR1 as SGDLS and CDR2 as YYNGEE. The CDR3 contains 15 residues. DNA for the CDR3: TGTGCCAGCAGCGCTGGAGACCCCGAGGGGGTCGAGCAGTACTTC. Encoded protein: CASSAGDPEGVEQYF.

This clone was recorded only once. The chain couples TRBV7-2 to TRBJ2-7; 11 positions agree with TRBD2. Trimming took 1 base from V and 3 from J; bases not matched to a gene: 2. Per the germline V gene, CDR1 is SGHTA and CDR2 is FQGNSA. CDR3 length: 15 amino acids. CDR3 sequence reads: CASSLGLAGYYEQYF. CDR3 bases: TGTGCCAGCAGCTTAGGACTAGCGGGGTACTACGAGCAGTACTTC.

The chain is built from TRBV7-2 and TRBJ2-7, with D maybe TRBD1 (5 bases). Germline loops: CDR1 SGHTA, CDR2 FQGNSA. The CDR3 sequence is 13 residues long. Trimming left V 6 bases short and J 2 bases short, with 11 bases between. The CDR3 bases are TGTGCCAGCAGGTTACAGGCCCCCTACGAGCAGTACTTC. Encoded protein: CASRLQAPYEQYF.

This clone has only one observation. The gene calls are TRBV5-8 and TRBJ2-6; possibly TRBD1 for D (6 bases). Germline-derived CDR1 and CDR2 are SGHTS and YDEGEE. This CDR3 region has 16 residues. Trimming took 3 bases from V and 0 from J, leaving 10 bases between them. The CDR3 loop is CASSSGQLSGANVLTF. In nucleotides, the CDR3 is TGTGCCAGCAGCTCCGGACAGCTCTCTGGGGCCAACGTCCTGACTTTC. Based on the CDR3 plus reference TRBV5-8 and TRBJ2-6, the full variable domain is EAGVTQSPTHLIKTRGQQATLRCSPISGHTSVYWYQQALGLGLQFLLWYDEGEERNRGNFPPRFSGRQFPNYSSELNVNALELEDSALYLCASSSGQLSGANVLTFGAGSRLTVL.

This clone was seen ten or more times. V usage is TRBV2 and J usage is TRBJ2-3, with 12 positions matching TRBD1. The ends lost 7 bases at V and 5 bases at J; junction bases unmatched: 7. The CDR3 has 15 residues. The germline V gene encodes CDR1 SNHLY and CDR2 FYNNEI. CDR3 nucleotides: TGTGCCAGCAAGGGGACAGGGGGCGCGGGAGATACGCAGTATTTT. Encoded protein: CASKGTGGAGDTQYF.

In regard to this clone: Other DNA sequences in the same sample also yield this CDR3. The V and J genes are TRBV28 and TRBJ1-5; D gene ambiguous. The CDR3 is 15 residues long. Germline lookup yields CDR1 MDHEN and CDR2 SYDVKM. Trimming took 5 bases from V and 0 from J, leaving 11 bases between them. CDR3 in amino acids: CASSPPGYSNQPQHF. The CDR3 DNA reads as TGTGCCAGCAGTCCGCCGGGGTATAGCAATCAGCCCCAGCATTTT.

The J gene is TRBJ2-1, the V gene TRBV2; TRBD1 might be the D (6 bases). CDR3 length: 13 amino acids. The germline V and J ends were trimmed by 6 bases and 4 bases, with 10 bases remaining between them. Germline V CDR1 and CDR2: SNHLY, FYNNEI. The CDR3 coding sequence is TGTGCCAGCAGAGGACAGATGTACAATGAGCAGTTCTTC. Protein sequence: CASRGQMYNEQFF.